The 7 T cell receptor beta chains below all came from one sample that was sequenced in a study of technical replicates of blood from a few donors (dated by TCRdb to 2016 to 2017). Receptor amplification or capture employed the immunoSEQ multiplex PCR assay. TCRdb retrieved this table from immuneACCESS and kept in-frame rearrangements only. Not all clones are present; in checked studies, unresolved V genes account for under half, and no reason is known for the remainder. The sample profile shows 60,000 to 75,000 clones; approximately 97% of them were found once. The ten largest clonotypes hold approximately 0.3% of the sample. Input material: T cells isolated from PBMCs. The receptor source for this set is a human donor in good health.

The CDR3 DNA is TGCAGCGTCTCTGCACAGGGATCGGGACAGCCCCAGCATTTT. Translated: CSVSAQGSGQPQHF. The V and J genes are TRBV29-1 and TRBJ1-5, with D possibly being TRBD1 (6 bases). The CDR3 sequence is 14 residues long. V lost 6 bases and J lost 7, with 19 bases in between. Germline V gives CDR1 SQVTM, CDR2 ANQGSEA.

The CDR3 DNA is TGTGCCAGTAGTCCCTTCACCGGGACTAGCGGGATTCTAGCCAAAAACATTCAGTACTTC. Translated, it gives CASSPFTGTSGILAKNIQYF. This sequence joins TRBV19 and TRBJ2-4; 13 bases are a match to TRBD2. The CDR3 extends over 20 amino acids. Germline values: CDR1 LNHDA, CDR2 SQIVND (reference sequence). J lost 0 bases, V lost 5 bases, and 13 bases had no gene match.

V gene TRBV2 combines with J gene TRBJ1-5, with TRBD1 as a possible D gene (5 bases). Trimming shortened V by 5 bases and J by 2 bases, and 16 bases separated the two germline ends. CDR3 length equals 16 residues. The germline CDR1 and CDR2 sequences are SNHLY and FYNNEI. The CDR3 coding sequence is TGTGCCAGCAGTAGTATAGCCCCGGGGGGCAATCAGCCCCAGCATTTT. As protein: CASSSIAPGGNQPQHF.

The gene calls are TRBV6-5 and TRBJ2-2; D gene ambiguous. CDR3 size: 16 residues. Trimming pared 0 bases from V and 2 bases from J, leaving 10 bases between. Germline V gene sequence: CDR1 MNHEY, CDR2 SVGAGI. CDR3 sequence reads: CASSYSPDLNTGELFF. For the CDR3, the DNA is TGTGCCAGCAGTTACTCTCCTGACTTAAACACCGGGGAGCTGTTTTTT.

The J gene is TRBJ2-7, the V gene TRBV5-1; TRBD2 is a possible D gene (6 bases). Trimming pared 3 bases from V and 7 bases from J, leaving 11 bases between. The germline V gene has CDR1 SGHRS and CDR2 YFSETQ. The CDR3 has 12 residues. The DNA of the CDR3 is TGCGCCAGCAGCTCCGGGGCGGGGGAGCAGTACTTC. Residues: CASSSGAGEQYF.

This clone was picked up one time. The CDR3 loop is CASSIAGAGELFF. DNA for the CDR3: TGTGCCAGTAGTATAGCGGGGGCCGGGGAGCTGTTTTTT. This chain joins TRBV19 and TRBJ2-2, with a possible D match to TRBD2 (6 bases). The CDR3 runs 13 residues. Deletions cut 1 base from V and 6 bases from J, with 6 bases between. Looked up from germline, CDR1 is LNHDA and CDR2 is SQIVND (reference sequence).

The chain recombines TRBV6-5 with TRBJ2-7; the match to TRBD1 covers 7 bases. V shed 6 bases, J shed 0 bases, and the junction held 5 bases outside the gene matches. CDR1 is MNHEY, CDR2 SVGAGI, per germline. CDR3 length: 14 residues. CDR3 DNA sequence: TGTGCCAGCAGCCGGACAGGCAGCTCCTACGAGCAGTACTTC. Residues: CASSRTGSSYEQYF.